One sample yielded the 26 T cell receptor beta chains listed below, sequenced in a study of shared clonotypes between healthy human individuals. Method: immunoSEQ multiplex PCR; TCRdb's copy keeps in-frame clones and lacks some. Of millions of clones in the sample, roughly 95% are singletons; the top ten hold approximately 0.13%. Input material: naive CD4+ T cells sorted from blood. The subset: CD45RA+ positively selected. These receptors were taken from a man between 18 and 35 years old in good health.

The CDR3 nucleotides are TGTGCCAGCAGCCCCGGGCCCCAGAGCTCCTACGAGCAGTACTTC. Translating it yields CASSPGPQSSYEQYF. This chain connects TRBV28 to TRBJ2-7; D uncertain. The V and J ends lost 6 bases and 0 bases respectively, with 15 bases between them. The CDR3 totals 15 residues. The germline gives CDR1 MDHEN, CDR2 SYDVKM.

The rearrangement joins TRBV5-6 to TRBJ2-7; 12 bases are a match to TRBD2. The CDR3 consists of 16 residues. Germline V gene data show CDR1 as SGHDT and CDR2 as YYEEEE. V was clipped by 4 bases and J by 1 base; unmatched bases: 6. CDR3 sequence: CASSTRTSGVSYEQYF. CDR3 in DNA: TGTGCCAGCAGCACCCGGACTAGCGGGGTTTCCTACGAGCAGTACTTC.

To note about this clone: Possible read error: a much larger clone is one base away. The sample contains more than one DNA sequence encoding this CDR3. The rearrangement links TRBV11-2 to TRBJ2-7; TRBD1 might be the D (5 bases). The CDR3 has 13 amino acids. CDR1 and CDR2 from the germline V gene are SGHAT and FQNNGV. V lost 0 bases to trimming and J lost 2 bases, with 5 bases between them. The CDR3, as DNA: TGTGCCAGCAGCTTAGACAGGGCCTACGAGCAGTACTTC. As protein: CASSLDRAYEQYF.

The chain couples TRBV6-5 to TRBJ2-7, with a tentative D call TRBD2 (6 bases). Germline CDR1 and CDR2: MNHEY and SVGAGI. V was trimmed by 6 bases and J by 6 bases, leaving 21 bases between them. The CDR3 has 15 residues. The CDR3 DNA is TGTGCCAGCAGCCCAACCGGCGGGAAGGGAGGCGAGCAGTACTTC. Protein: CASSPTGGKGGEQYF.

This sequence joins TRBV7-2 and TRBJ1-4; D remains ambiguous. Trimming pared 5 bases from V and 7 bases from J, leaving 20 bases between. CDR3 length: 16 amino acids. Looked up from germline, CDR1 is SGHTA and CDR2 is FQGNSA. The CDR3 region is CASSRLPGLGSEKLFF. The CDR3 DNA sequence: TGTGCCAGCAGCCGGCTACCGGGGTTAGGAAGTGAAAAACTGTTTTTT.

This chain joins TRBV2 and TRBJ2-7, with TRBD1 matching over 11 bases. The CDR3 contains 16 residues. The junction had 10 bases not matched to a gene; V was cut back by 6 bases and J by 3 bases. The V gene's germline CDR1 is SNHLY and CDR2 FYNNEI. CDR3 sequence (DNA): TGTGCCAGCAGCCTCGGCCGGACAGGGGGCAGCTACGAGCAGTACTTC. Its protein is CASSLGRTGGSYEQYF.

The DNA for the CDR3 is TGTGCCACTGGGCAGGGGACTGAAGCTTTCTTT. Its translation is CATGQGTEAFF. The rearrangement uses TRBV2 and TRBJ1-1; D possibly corresponds to TRBD1 (6 bases). The V and J ends lost 10 bases and 5 bases respectively, with 11 bases between them. Germline V lookup: CDR1 SNHLY, CDR2 FYNNEI. The CDR3 contains 11 residues.

This chain joins TRBV4-1 and TRBJ1-5; no definite D call. The V and J ends lost 0 bases and 4 bases respectively, with 16 bases between them. The length of the CDR3 is 17 residues. The germline V gene has CDR1 MGHRA and CDR2 YSYEKL. The CDR3 loop reads CASSQEASGRSNQPQHF. CDR3 sequence (DNA): TGCGCCAGCAGCCAAGAAGCGTCGGGTAGGAGTAATCAGCCCCAGCATTTT.

The CDR3 coding sequence is TGTGCCTGGATCGACGAACAGCTTAATGAGCAGTTCTTC. Its protein product is CAWIDEQLNEQFF. This sequence joins TRBV30 and TRBJ2-1; D gene uncertain. Germline assignment: CDR1 GTSNPN and CDR2 SVGIG (reference sequence). CDR3 length equals 13 residues. The germline V and J ends were trimmed by 4 bases and 7 bases, with 14 bases remaining between them.

A note on this clone: This same CDR3 is encoded by further DNA sequences in the sample. CDR3 region: CASSLDNYEQYF. The CDR3 region has the DNA TGCGCCAGCAGCCTTGACAACTACGAGCAGTACTTC. The chain employs TRBV5-1 and TRBJ2-7; D ambiguous. CDR1 and CDR2 from the germline V gene are SGHRS and YFSETQ. V was cut by 4 bases and J by 3 bases, with 8 bases left in between. The CDR3 length is 12 residues.

This chain uses TRBV23-1 with TRBJ2-7, with 9 bases aligning to TRBD2. TRBV23-1 falls under the ORF class, with uncertain function. The trim removed 0 bases at V and 1 base at J, leaving 7 bases unmatched. The CDR3 is 17 amino acids. The CDR3 reads CASSQSGLAGTSYEQYF. CDR3 DNA sequence: TGCGCCAGCAGTCAATCAGGCCTAGCGGGAACTTCCTACGAGCAGTACTTC.

The J gene is TRBJ2-6, the V gene TRBV4-2, with D unresolved. Trimming cost V 0 bases and J 12 bases, with 9 bases left between them. Germline CDR1 is LGHNA and CDR2 is YNFKEQ. The CDR3 is made up of 13 amino acids. CDR3 bases: TGTGCCAGCAGCCAAGATAAGCCAACCGTCCTGACTTTC. Amino acid sequence: CASSQDKPTVLTF.

CDR3 bases: TGTGCCATTTCCGACAGGGGGGAGACTGAAGCTTTCTTT. It yields the protein CAISDRGETEAFF. The chain is built from TRBV19 and TRBJ1-1, with 9 bases that match TRBD1. Germline lookup yields CDR1 LNHDA and CDR2 SQIVND (reference sequence). The CDR3 is 13 residues long. V gave up 10 bases and J gave up 5 bases; unmatched junction bases: 8.

This chain links TRBV6-5 with TRBJ2-1; 7 nucleotides align to TRBD1. Losses at the gene ends were 6 bases for V and 8 bases for J; bases not matched to a gene: 13. Germline-derived CDR1 and CDR2 are MNHEY and SVGAGI. The length of the CDR3 is 15 residues. The CDR3: CASRSGTARLHEQFF. The CDR3 bases are TGTGCCAGCAGGTCCGGGACAGCCCGGCTCCATGAGCAGTTCTTC.

The gene calls are TRBV30 and TRBJ1-6; no reliable D call. V was clipped by 8 bases and J by 10 bases, with 27 bases between them. Germline V gives CDR1 GTSNPN, CDR2 SVGIG (reference sequence). CDR3 length equals 16 residues. The CDR3 region is CALDHGPGGRSSPLHF. In DNA, the CDR3 is TGTGCCCTGGACCACGGACCCGGTGGCAGGTCATCACCCCTCCACTTT.

In the case of this clone: Other DNA sequences within the sample encode an identical CDR3. The J gene is TRBJ1-1, the V gene TRBV6-5, with TRBD1 as a possible D gene (5 bases). The CDR3 spans 13 residues. Trimming took 3 bases from V and 4 from J, leaving 9 bases between them. CDR1 is MNHEY and CDR2 is SVGAGI in the germline V gene. The CDR3 bases are TGTGCCAGCAGTTATGGGGGGAGCACTGAAGCTTTCTTT. This translates into CASSYGGSTEAFF.

The chain carries TRBV28 and TRBJ2-7, with 9 bases identical to TRBD1. CDR3 size: 15 residues. Germline assignment: CDR1 MDHEN and CDR2 SYDVKM. The junction had 6 bases not matched to a gene; V was cut back by 4 bases and J by 2 bases. CDR3 nucleotides: TGTGCCAGCAGTTACCGGGACAGGGTCGCCTACGAGCAGTACTTC. It specifies CASSYRDRVAYEQYF.

The rearrangement links TRBV2 to TRBJ1-2; D possibly corresponds to TRBD1 (6 bases). Trimming took off 6 bases at V and 4 bases at J, with 9 bases between the two ends. The CDR3 runs to 12 residues. The germline gives CDR1 SNHLY, CDR2 FYNNEI. CDR3 sequence: CASRDSLYGYTF. The CDR3 DNA is TGTGCCAGCAGGGACAGCCTCTATGGCTACACCTTC.

The chain is built from TRBV9 and TRBJ2-7, with 7 bases matching TRBD1. CDR3 length equals 14 residues. Germline V lookup: CDR1 SGDLS, CDR2 YYNGEE. With V trimmed by 7 bases and J by 6 bases, 13 bases remained unmatched. The CDR3 bases are TGTGCCAGCCGGCAGGGGGAGAGAGTAGGCGAGCAGTACTTC. This sequence encodes CASRQGERVGEQYF.

The rearrangement joins TRBV30 to TRBJ1-1; 8 bases match TRBD1. The CDR3 loop spans 17 amino acids. Germline V lookup: CDR1 GTSNPN, CDR2 SVGIG (reference sequence). V shed 2 bases, J shed 3 bases, and the junction held 14 bases outside the gene matches. CDR3 in amino acids: CAWSRPGQDTSYTEAFF. The CDR3 bases are TGTGCCTGGAGTCGCCCGGGACAGGACACTTCCTACACTGAAGCTTTCTTT. The variable domain in full, with the rest retrieved from reference TRBV30 and TRBJ1-1, is SQTIHQWPATLVQPVGSPLSLECTVEGTSNPNLYWYRQAAGRGLQLLFYSVGIGQISSEVPQNLSASRPQDRQFILSSKKLLLSDSGFYLCAWSRPGQDTSYTEAFFGQGTRLTVV.

The J gene is TRBJ2-1, the V gene TRBV10-3; D gene ambiguous. CDR1 and CDR2 (germline): ENHRY, SYGVKD. The V gene lost 4 bases and the J gene lost 2 bases, with 6 bases spanning the gap. This CDR3 contains 13 residues. The CDR3 nucleotides read TGTGCCATCAGTGGGCTAACCTACAATGAGCAGTTCTTC. Translating it yields CAISGLTYNEQFF.

As to this clone: A much larger clonotype is one base distant, so this may be a read error. This rearrangement joins TRBV18 to TRBJ2-7; the match to TRBD2 covers 8 bases. CDR3 length equals 15 residues. Germline V CDR1 and CDR2: KGHSH, LQKENI. For the CDR3, the DNA is TGTGCCAGCTCACAAACCGGGACTAGTAGGGTCGAGCAGCACTTC. Translating it yields CASSQTGTSRVEQHF.

J is TRBJ1-1 and V is TRBV30; tentatively, D is TRBD1 (5 bases). V was shortened by 0 bases and J by 7 bases, with 12 bases between the two germline ends. Germline loops: CDR1 GTSNPN, CDR2 SVGIG (reference sequence). The CDR3 spans 13 residues. The CDR3: CAWSVGQGREAFF. The CDR3 DNA is TGTGCCTGGAGTGTAGGCCAGGGCCGTGAAGCTTTCTTT.

About this clone itself: The sample carries other DNA sequences with the same CDR3. CDR3 bases: TGTGCCAGCAGCTCAGGACTAGCGGGAGACGAGCAGTACTTC. Residues: CASSSGLAGDEQYF. The chain carries TRBV7-3 and TRBJ2-7; 13 bases align to TRBD2. The CDR3 is 14 residues long. Germline CDR1 reads SGHTA; CDR2 reads FQGTGA. The V segment lost 4 bases and the J segment 5 bases; nucleotides outside the gene matches: 2.

The chain combines TRBV28 with TRBJ2-7, with 9 bases fitting TRBD1. The CDR3 spans 14 residues. V lost 5 bases to trimming and J lost 3 bases; unmatched junction nucleotides: 5. Germline V gives CDR1 MDHEN, CDR2 SYDVKM. CDR3 sequence (DNA): TGTGCCAGCAGTCCCGGGACAGGGAACTACGAGCAGTACTTC. Amino acids: CASSPGTGNYEQYF.

The rearrangement links TRBV28 to TRBJ2-5, with TRBD2 identical over 7 bases. The CDR3 is 16 residues long. The ends lost 0 bases at V and 2 bases at J; junction bases unmatched: 6. Germline values: CDR1 MDHEN, CDR2 SYDVKM. The CDR3 spells CASSLWSGGGQETQYF. CDR3 DNA sequence: TGTGCCAGCAGTTTATGGTCGGGGGGAGGGCAAGAGACCCAGTACTTC.